This T cell receptor (beta chain) was documented in a study of Ad26.COV2.S vaccination and SARS-CoV-2 variants. Sequencing used immunoSEQ multiplex PCR; TCRdb keeps in-frame clones, though not all of them. The table lists around 300,000 clones, about 90% of them singletons. Treatment given: around 19 received Ad26.COV2.S at low or high dose, single or two shots; several received placebo; per-sample allocation not given. Day 63 after the first vaccine or placebo injection was the time point for sampling. The clonotype originates from a person aged 18-65 years who received the Ad26.COV2.S COVID-19 vaccine or a placebo. The material sequenced was peripheral blood, taken in a trial of Ad26.COV2.S vaccine versus placebo.

The CDR3 sequence is CASSLQQQGAGPAFF. CDR3 coding DNA: TGTGCCAGCAGCTTACAACAACAGGGGGCGGGCCCAGCTTTCTTT. J is TRBJ1-1 and V is TRBV7-2; 9 bases fit TRBD1. This CDR3 contains 15 residues. The V gene's germline CDR1 is SGHTA and CDR2 FQGNSA. V was clipped by 2 bases and J by 10 bases; unmatched bases: 11. The full variable domain, completed using reference TRBV7-2 and TRBJ1-1, is GAGVSQSPSNKVTEKGKDVELRCDPISGHTALYWYRQSLGQGLEFLIYFQGNSAPDKSGLPSDRFSAERTGGSVSTLTIQRTQQEDSAVYLCASSLQQQGAGPAFFGQGTRLTVV.